The clone carrying this TCR beta chain appeared once. V was shortened by 5 bases and J by 4 bases, with 11 bases between the two germline ends. The CDR3 runs 13 residues. Germline V gives CDR1 KGHSH, CDR2 LQKENI. Cohorts were determined from participant-reported clinical history. This sample stems from a study of blood T cell repertoires in COVID-19. In the study overall: The study drew acute and convalescent COVID-19 samples from the United States, Italy and Spain.

Libraries were prepared by immunoSEQ multiplex PCR; TCRdb keeps only in-frame clonotypes and omits some of them. This sample has some 230,000 clones, with about 80% found just once. The J gene is TRBJ1-2, the V gene TRBV18; D call uncertain. The clonotype originates from a man in his forties who had recovered from COVID-19. Input material: PBMCs or T cells enriched from blood (not recorded which). The CDR3 spells CASSSTATYGYTF. CDR3 sequence (DNA): TGTGCCAGCTCAAGTACAGCCACCTATGGCTACACCTTC.